The 11 T cell receptor beta chains presented below share a single source sample, sequenced in a study of identical twins. TCRdb reprocessed the 5' RACE reads via MiXCR and lists one record per CDR3 protein. The repertoire includes about 570,000 distinct CDR3 sequences, more than 9% of them detected once, and 2.5% to 3.5% sits in the top ten. These data also featured in a second study, about yellow fever vaccine responses in identical twins.

The specimen was PBMCs. These receptors came from a woman between 18 and 29 years old in good health.

This clonotype was observed at least ten times. The J gene is TRBJ2-7, the V gene TRBV20-1; D gene uncertain. The CDR3 extends over 14 amino acids. V lost 1 base and J 2 bases, leaving 12 bases between the germline ends. Germline CDR1 is DFQATT and CDR2 is SNEGSKA (reference sequence). CDR3 DNA sequence: TGCAGTGCTAGAGGGGAAACAGTTCCCTACGAGCAGTACTTC. Amino acid sequence: CSARGETVPYEQYF.

The gene calls are TRBV7-3 and TRBJ2-1; 7 bases are shared with TRBD1. The J segment lost 7 bases and the V segment lost 4 bases, leaving 13 bases of the junction unmatched. This CDR3 spans 16 amino acids. Germline V CDR1 and CDR2: SGHTA, FQGTGA. CDR3: CASSSKTRLQGNEQFF. In nucleotides, the CDR3 is TGTGCCAGCAGCTCGAAGACGAGATTACAGGGGAATGAGCAGTTCTTC.

The V call is TRBV29-1, the J call TRBJ1-2; D may be TRBD1 (5 bases). The CDR3 is 14 residues long. Germline lookup yields CDR1 SQVTM and CDR2 ANQGSEA. Deletions cut 3 bases from V and 2 bases from J, with 13 bases between. The CDR3 region has the DNA TGCAGCGTTGACCTAGGGTGGGGGAACTATGGCTACACCTTC. Its translation is CSVDLGWGNYGYTF.

The V and J genes are TRBV29-1 and TRBJ2-7; 11 bases fit TRBD2. Trimming took 1 base from V and 3 from J; bases not matched to a gene: 5. CDR1 and CDR2 (germline): SQVTM, ANQGSEA. The CDR3 totals 15 residues. This chain's CDR3 is CSVEGTGTSGYEQYF. Written as DNA, the CDR3 is TGCAGCGTTGAAGGAACCGGGACTAGCGGCTACGAGCAGTACTTC.

The chain couples TRBV6-5 to TRBJ2-2; a possible D gene is TRBD1 (5 bases). The CDR3 runs to 15 residues. Trimming pared 2 bases from V and 3 bases from J, leaving 10 bases between. Germline V gene data show CDR1 as MNHEY and CDR2 as SVGAGI. The CDR3 DNA reads TGTGCCAGCAGTTACAGGGGTCGTGACACCGGGGAGCTGTTTTTT. This translates into CASSYRGRDTGELFF.

There are many counts of this clonotype. The chain combines TRBV12-3 or TRBV12-4 with TRBJ2-7; D not certain. Trimming took off 6 bases at V and 3 bases at J, with 12 bases between the two ends. The CDR3 length is 13 residues. CDR3 sequence reads: CASRDDHHYEQYF. The CDR3 DNA is TGTGCCAGCAGAGATGACCACCACTACGAGCAGTACTTC.

This clonotype was counted between two and nine times. The chain joins TRBV3-1 to TRBJ2-5; D might be TRBD1 (5 bases). The CDR3 is 15 amino acids. V was clipped by 4 bases and J by 2 bases, with 14 bases between them. CDR1 and CDR2 (germline): LGHDT, YNNKEL (reference sequence). CDR3 protein: CASSPRGRTQETQYF. Written as DNA, the CDR3 is TGTGCCAGCAGCCCTAGGGGAAGGACGCAAGAGACCCAGTACTTC.

This clonotype was counted many times. This sequence joins TRBV15 and TRBJ2-6; possibly TRBD1 for D (6 bases). The length of the CDR3 is 16 residues. Germline V gene data show CDR1 as LNHNV and CDR2 as YYDKDF (reference sequence). V gave up 3 bases and J gave up 0 bases, with 9 bases separating them. CDR3 sequence (DNA): TGTGCCACCAGCAGCAACAGGGTCTCTGGGGCCAACGTCCTGACTTTC. Translation: CATSSNRVSGANVLTF.

J is TRBJ2-4 and V is TRBV20-1, with D possibly called TRBD1 or TRBD2 (6 bases each). CDR1 and CDR2 from the germline V gene are DFQATT and SNEGSKA (reference sequence). V shed 6 bases and J shed 6 bases, with 12 bases lying between them. The CDR3 is 12 amino acids. The CDR3 region has the DNA TGCAGTGCAGGGGGGCTGAGAAACATTCAGTACTTC. Its protein product is CSAGGLRNIQYF.

The sample holds many counts of this clonotype. J is TRBJ2-3 and V is TRBV4-3; D is unresolved. The V and J ends lost 0 bases and 2 bases respectively, with 9 bases between them. The germline CDR1 and CDR2 sequences are LGHNA and YSLEER. CDR3 size: 15 residues. The CDR3 nucleotides read TGCGCCAGCAGCCAAGATTCGGGCGACACAGATACGCAGTATTTT. It codes for CASSQDSGDTDTQYF.

Many counts were recorded for this clonotype. J is TRBJ2-3 and V is TRBV7-2; unclear D gene. CDR1 and CDR2 (germline): SGHTA, FQGNSA. The CDR3 is made up of 16 amino acids. Trimming cost V 1 base and J 1 base, with 12 bases left between them. The CDR3 region has the DNA TGTGCCAGCAGCTTAGAGGCAGACCCTCGCACAGATACGCAGTATTTT. Its translation: CASSLEADPRTDTQYF.